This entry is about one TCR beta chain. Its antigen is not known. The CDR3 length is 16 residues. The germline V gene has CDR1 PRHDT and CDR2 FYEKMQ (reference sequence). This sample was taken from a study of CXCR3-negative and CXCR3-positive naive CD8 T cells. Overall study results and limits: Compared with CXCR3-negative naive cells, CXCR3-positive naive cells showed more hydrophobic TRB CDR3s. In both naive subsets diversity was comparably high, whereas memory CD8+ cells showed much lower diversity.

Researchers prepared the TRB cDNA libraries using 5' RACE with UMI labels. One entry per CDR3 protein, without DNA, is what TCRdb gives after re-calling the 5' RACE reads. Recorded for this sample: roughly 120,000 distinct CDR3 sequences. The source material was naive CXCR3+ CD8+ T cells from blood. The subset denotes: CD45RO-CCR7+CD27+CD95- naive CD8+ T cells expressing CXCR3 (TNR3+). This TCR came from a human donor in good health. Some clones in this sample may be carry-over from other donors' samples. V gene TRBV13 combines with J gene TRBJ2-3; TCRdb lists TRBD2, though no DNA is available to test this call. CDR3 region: CASSDPVLAGADTQYF.